These 4 T cell receptor beta chains were sequenced from one sample in a study of CD8 T cells in ankylosing spondylitis. General observations from the study: A TCR beta motif of several highly homologous variants appeared characteristic of ankylosing spondylitis blood.

Antigen specificity for these receptors is unknown. From the 5' RACE reads, TCRdb called clonotypes with MiXCR, one entry per CDR3 protein. The profile shows under 450,000 distinct CDR3 sequences, roughly 15% of them singletons. The sequenced material came from blood, either unsorted or a sorted T cell fraction (not recorded which). These receptors were collected from a male donor with ankylosing spondylitis.

This clonotype appeared a few times. CDR3 coding DNA: TGCGCCAGCAGCTTGGAATCGCTTTACGAGCAGTACTTC. It yields the protein CASSLESLYEQYF. V and J are TRBV5-1 and TRBJ2-7; D remains ambiguous. Deletions cut 0 bases from V and 4 bases from J, with 8 bases between. The length of the CDR3 is 13 residues. Germline V gene lookup returns CDR1 SGHRS and CDR2 YFSETQ.

This clonotype was picked up a small number of times. The chain has TRBV28 and TRBJ2-7; D is possibly TRBD1 (6 bases). Trimming removed 5 bases at V and 3 bases at J, with 14 bases between. Germline CDR1 reads MDHEN; CDR2 reads SYDVKM. This CDR3 region has 14 residues. CDR3 DNA: TGTGCCAGCAGTGGCCAGGGGTCCCACTACGAGCAGTACTTC. Translating it yields CASSGQGSHYEQYF.

The chain has TRBV5-1 and TRBJ2-3; 8 positions agree with TRBD1. Germline CDR1 reads SGHRS; CDR2 reads YFSETQ. Germline trimming cut 1 base from V and 4 bases from J; bases unmatched to any gene: 8. This CDR3 comprises 16 residues. CDR3 region: CASSLSGTGAADTQYF. In nucleotides, the CDR3 is TGCGCCAGCAGCTTGTCCGGGACAGGAGCGGCAGATACGCAGTATTTT.

This clonotype was observed a few times. CDR3 in amino acids: CASRTTGTNYGYTF. The CDR3 DNA reads as TGTGCCAGCAGGACGACAGGGACTAACTATGGCTACACCTTC. This chain uses TRBV12-3 or TRBV12-4 with TRBJ1-2, with TRBD1 matching over 7 bases. Trimming cost V 6 bases and J 0 bases; bases outside gene matches: 4. The CDR3 contains 14 residues.